This is a list of T cell receptor beta chains from one sample in a study of technical replicates of blood from several donors. The data were produced by immunoSEQ multiplex PCR, yet TCRdb's version contains in-frame clones alone and is incomplete. The sample carries fewer than 60,000 clones, roughly 90% recorded once. The sequenced material came from PBMCs. The receptors originated from a human donor in good health. Some clones in this sample may be carry-over from other donors' samples. The CDR3 runs from the conserved cysteine through the conserved F or W. The order of the fields is CDR3 length, V gene, CDR3 protein.

length: 16; V: TRBV18; CDR3: CASSSKQGAISYEQYF
length: 13; V: TRBV25-1; CDR3: CASSARLAGEQFF
length: 15; V: TRBV2; CDR3: CASSGESPRTGELFF
length: 16; V: TRBV4-1; CDR3: CASSQSGQGSNQPQHF
length: 16; V: TRBV7-9; CDR3: CASSPETGPSYNEQFF
length: 13; V: TRBV15; CDR3: CATSRGGGETQYF
length: 14; V: TRBV4-3; CDR3: CASSQGQGIYEQYF
length: 14; V: TRBV5-1; CDR3: CASSLAGGYYEQYF
length: 15; V: TRBV5-1; CDR3: CASSLDPGRSYGYTF
length: 14; V: TRBV2; CDR3: CASSGSRRADTIYF
length: 14; V: TRBV6-5; CDR3: CASSSGGQHNEQFF
length: 16; V: TRBV7-2; CDR3: CASSLDQGGSTYGYTF
length: 14; V: TRBV7-9; CDR3: CASSPWTGSGEQYF
length: 14; V: TRBV12-5; CDR3: CASGQQGATGELFF